This T cell receptor beta chain emerged from a study of blood T cell repertoires in COVID-19. Study-level background: Sites in the United States, Italy and Spain provided acute and convalescent COVID-19 samples. From T cells, B-cell-depleted T cells, or PBMCs came the material, which was cDNA or gDNA.

The CDR3 has 16 residues. CDR1 is SEHNR and CDR2 is FQNEAQ in the germline V gene (reference sequence). V was clipped by 4 bases and J by 2 bases; unmatched bases: 9. In the study's own analysis: Counts of nucleated cells, estimated from reference gene primer amplification, were obtained. Some clones are missing from TCRdb's copy, which holds only in-frame ones; the method was immunoSEQ multiplex PCR. V, J and clone size are those of that table, while D and trimming were read from the DNA. The top ten clones hold 1.5% of a sample with 100,000 to 150,000 clones, approximately 90% of them seen once. The receptor was isolated from a human donor in a cohort sampled during active COVID-19. Sample: peripheral blood. This chain connects TRBV7-9 to TRBJ2-7; 9 bases map to TRBD2. CDR3 amino acids: CASSSPLAGNTYEQYF. In DNA form, the CDR3 reads TGTGCCAGCAGCTCCCCTCTAGCGGGGAATACCTACGAGCAGTACTTC. Filled out from reference TRBV7-9 and TRBJ2-7, the complete variable domain reads DTGVSQNPRHKITKRGQNVTFRCDPISEHNRLYWYRQTLGQGPEFLTYFQNEAQLEKSRLLSDRFSAERPKGSFSTLEIQRTEQGDSAMYLCASSSPLAGNTYEQYFGPGTRLTVT.